The T cell receptor beta chain under discussion was sequenced for a study of shared clonotypes between healthy human individuals. Study context: A donor's plate count was three for CD4 naive and three for CD4 memory; CD8 naive had two and CD8 memory one. Study-level points and caveats: Sharing across four donors was highest in naive CD4 (roughly 5%) and lowest in memory CD8 (approximately 0.4%). Despite large depth, sorted-subset datasets appeared incompletely sequenced.

Original processing notes: There were no quality scores in the junction-only immunoSEQ sequences, so filtering differed. The table came from immunoSEQ multiplex PCR; TCRdb's copy has only in-frame clones and leaves some out. Clone size and V and J calls were adopted from that table, with D and trimming inferred from the DNA. The repertoire consists of fewer than 850,000 clones, with around 91% occurring once and the leading ten covering 34%. This clone was counted many times. Antigen specificity is unknown. The sample carries other DNA sequences with the same CDR3. This sequence originates from a young man in good health. Some clones in this sample may be carry-over from other donors' samples. The sequencing input was memory CD8+ T cells from PBMCs. Described subset: CD45RO+ cells pooled with CCR7-negative TemRA cells.

CDR3 DNA: TGTGCCAGCAGTTTATATAGAACAACTAATGAAAAACTGTTTTTT. This encodes CASSLYRTTNEKLFF. J is TRBJ1-4 and V is TRBV27; D call uncertain. The CDR3 has 15 amino acids. The V gene lost 1 base and the J gene lost 0 bases, with 6 bases spanning the gap. Germline V lookup: CDR1 MNHEY, CDR2 SMNVEV (reference sequence).